The subject of this entry is one T cell receptor (beta chain). The record originates from a study of CXCR3-negative and CXCR3-positive naive CD8 T cells. Via 5' RACE with UMI labels, TRB cDNA libraries were prepared. TCRdb reprocessed the 5' RACE reads and reports one entry per CDR3 protein, with no DNA. Seen in this sample are tens of thousands of distinct CDR3 sequences; the ten most common clones hold approximately 1.1%. The CDR3 is 16 amino acids. Looked up from germline, CDR1 is SQVTM and CDR2 is ANQGSEA. Source material: naive CXCR3- CD8+ T cells from blood. Subset meaning: CD45RO-CCR7+CD27+CD95- naive CD8+ T cells lacking CXCR3 (TNR3-). The chain couples TRBV29-1 to TRBJ2-3; TCRdb outputs TRBD1, but without DNA this stays unchecked. The source of this sequence is a human donor in good health. Some clones in this sample may be carry-over from other donors' samples. CDR3 residues: CSATLPRGASTDTQYF.